This TCR beta chain was retrieved from a study of glioma-infiltrating T cells after dendritic cell vaccination. The time point denotes: after dendritic cell vaccination, including at tumor progression/relapse. Sequencing was performed with immunoSEQ multiplex PCR; in TCRdb, only in-frame clones are kept and a portion is missing. The repertoire consists of 85,000 to 100,000 clones, with approximately 75% occurring once and the leading ten covering roughly 2.1%. This TCR was sampled from a human donor with glioblastoma. The sample here was blood, taken after dendritic cell vaccination.

The CDR3 DNA reads TGCAGCGTTGAAGGGATTCGGGGAGACGGGGCCAACGTCCTGACTTTC. Protein product: CSVEGIRGDGANVLTF. V gene TRBV29-1 combines with J gene TRBJ2-6; a weak D match, TRBD2 (5 bases). V lost 1 base to trimming and J lost 4 bases, with 14 bases between them. This CDR3 spans 16 amino acids. Germline V CDR1 and CDR2: SQVTM, ANQGSEA.